Following are 24 T cell receptor beta chains from one sample sequenced in a study of immune cell composition in non-small cell lung cancer. Clones were read by immunoSEQ multiplex PCR, and TCRdb kept only the in-frame ones, dropping some. Found here are nearly 10,000 clones, 55% to 75% of them singletons; the top ten hold around 10%. The sample comprised lung tumor tissue. The source of these receptors is a human donor with non-small cell lung cancer.

The genes are TRBV4-1 and TRBJ1-2, with D perhaps TRBD1 (5 bases). The CDR3 totals 16 residues. Trimming pared 4 bases from V and 0 bases from J, leaving 15 bases between. Germline V lookup: CDR1 MGHRA, CDR2 YSYEKL. The CDR3 spells CASSPKVGVSNYGYTF. The CDR3 DNA sequence: TGCGCCAGCAGCCCAAAGGTGGGGGTGTCTAACTATGGCTACACCTTC.

This rearrangement joins TRBV10-1 to TRBJ2-3, with 13 bases matching TRBD2. This CDR3 is built from 18 residues. Germline V CDR1 and CDR2: WNHNN, SYGVQD (reference sequence). J lost 2 bases, V lost 5 bases, and 10 bases had no gene match. CDR3 in amino acids: CASSLLGTSGGDTDTQYF. The CDR3 nucleotides are TGCGCCAGCAGTCTCCTCGGAACTAGCGGGGGGGACACAGATACGCAGTATTTT.

The chain recombines TRBV7-9 with TRBJ2-1, with D unclear. Per germline, CDR1 SEHNR and CDR2 FQNEAQ (reference sequence). This CDR3 spans 11 amino acids. V lost 1 base and J lost 9, with 4 bases in between. The CDR3 here is CASSLGPEQFF. The CDR3 bases are TGTGCCAGCAGCTTAGGTCCTGAGCAGTTCTTC.

The chain combines TRBV9 with TRBJ1-1; 7 bases match TRBD1. V trimming: 0 bases; J trimming: 4 bases; junction bases outside the gene matches: 12. The CDR3 spans 17 residues. The germline CDR1 and CDR2 sequences are SGDLS and YYNGEE. The CDR3 DNA is TGTGCCAGCAGCGTAGGTCACACGACAGGGTCGGTCACTGAAGCTTTCTTT. It encodes CASSVGHTTGSVTEAFF.

There are a few counts of this clone. This chain connects TRBV4-1 to TRBJ1-5; 8 nucleotides agree with TRBD1. The V gene end was trimmed by 4 bases and the J gene end by 7 bases; junction bases not matched to a gene: 9. The CDR3 covers 15 residues. CDR1 and CDR2 from the germline V gene are MGHRA and YSYEKL. CDR3 DNA sequence: TGCGCCAGCAGCCCAAAGTCGGACAGGGTCCAGCCCCAGCATTTT. This sequence encodes CASSPKSDRVQPQHF.

This chain links TRBV28 with TRBJ1-5; possible D gene TRBD1, 5 bases. CDR1 is MDHEN and CDR2 is SYDVKM in the germline V gene. The CDR3 extends over 22 amino acids. V shed 5 bases and J shed 2 bases, with 34 bases lying between them. DNA for the CDR3: TGTGCCAGCAGTCCCCCCCCACGGGGCCCCGGCTCCTTTTCGCGGGGCAATCAGCCCCAGCATTTT. This gives the protein CASSPPPRGPGSFSRGNQPQHF.

The V and J genes are TRBV29-1 and TRBJ1-4; D might be TRBD1 (6 bases). V gave up 1 base and J gave up 8 bases, with 14 bases separating them. This CDR3 is 14 amino acids long. From germline, CDR1 is SQVTM and CDR2 ANQGSEA. The CDR3 bases are TGCAGCGTTGAAGGCACAGGGTCGGAGGAAAAACTGTTTTTT. It yields the protein CSVEGTGSEEKLFF.

The chain uses TRBV4-2 and TRBJ2-2; 8 positions agree with TRBD1. Germline assignment: CDR1 LGHNA and CDR2 YNFKEQ. Trimming at V came to 2 bases and at J to 6 bases, leaving 5 bases not matched to a gene. The CDR3 has 15 amino acids. The CDR3 sequence: CASSQRQGAAGELFF. The CDR3 DNA is TGTGCCAGCAGCCAACGGCAGGGGGCCGCCGGGGAGCTGTTTTTT.

This clone is termed medium-sized. The rearrangement joins TRBV6-5 to TRBJ2-1, with D possibly TRBD2 on 7 matching bases. This CDR3 region has 14 residues. Trimming pared 8 bases from V and 4 bases from J, leaving 15 bases between. Germline V gene lookup returns CDR1 MNHEY and CDR2 SVGAGI. The DNA of the CDR3 is TGTGCCAGCGGGGGGGCTGGGCCTTACAATGAGCAGTTCTTC. Residues: CASGGAGPYNEQFF.

This clone was seen just once. A junction boundary mismatches the germline segment, possibly from a read error. The chain employs TRBV15 and TRBJ2-7, with D possibly called TRBD1 or TRBD2 (6 bases each). Per the germline V gene, CDR1 is LNHNV and CDR2 is YYDKDF (reference sequence). The CDR3 totals 14 residues. CDR3 region: CATSKGGSSYEQCF. The CDR3 DNA follows: TGTGCCACCAGCAAAGGGGGGAGCTCCTACGAGCAGTGCTTC.

This clone was seen a few times. The V call is TRBV5-4, the J call TRBJ2-3, with 8 bases matching TRBD2. CDR1 and CDR2 (germline): SGHNT, YYREEE (reference sequence). The CDR3 runs to 16 residues. Losses at the gene ends were 6 bases for V and 4 bases for J; bases not matched to a gene: 13. CDR3 sequence reads: CASNRGGGGPADTQYF. CDR3 in DNA: TGTGCCAGCAACCGGGGGGGAGGGGGGCCCGCAGATACGCAGTATTTT.

This chain's CDR3 is CASSSAWNEQFF. DNA for the CDR3: TGTGCCAGTAGTTCAGCGTGGAATGAGCAGTTCTTC. The chain has TRBV19 and TRBJ2-1; no reliable D call. V was cut by 5 bases and J by 7 bases, with 9 bases left in between. The CDR3 contains 12 residues. Germline V gene sequence: CDR1 LNHDA, CDR2 SQIVND (reference sequence). The whole variable domain, filled in from reference TRBV19 and TRBJ2-1, reads DGGITQSPKYLFRKEGQNVTLSCEQNLNHDAMYWYRQDPGQGLRLIYYSQIVNDFQKGDIAEGYSVSREKKESFPLTVTSAQKNPTAFYLCASSSAWNEQFFGPGTRLTVL.

CDR3 protein: CASSRSQGETQYF. The CDR3 coding sequence is TGCGCCAGTAGCAGATCTCAGGGGGAGACCCAGTACTTC. The genes are TRBV5-1 and TRBJ2-5; D perhaps matches TRBD1 (6 bases). This CDR3 has 13 residues. Per germline, CDR1 SGHRS and CDR2 YFSETQ. Trimming took 8 bases from V and 5 from J, leaving 16 bases between them.

This rearrangement joins TRBV7-3 to TRBJ2-6; D gene ambiguous. CDR1 is SGHTA, CDR2 FQGTGA, per germline. Trimming shortened V by 2 bases and J by 0 bases, and 5 bases separated the two germline ends. This CDR3 comprises 15 residues. CDR3 residues: CASSLVLSGANVLTF. CDR3 bases: TGTGCCAGCAGCTTAGTTCTCTCTGGGGCCAACGTCCTGACTTTC.

This clone turned up a few times. V is TRBV10-2 and J is TRBJ2-2; TRBD2 matches at 11 bases. The CDR3 has 15 amino acids. The V gene end was trimmed by 6 bases and the J gene end by 6 bases; junction bases not matched to a gene: 6. Germline V gives CDR1 WSHSY, CDR2 SAAADI. The CDR3 nucleotides are TGCGCCAGCAGGGGGACTAGCGGTTCGGCCGGGGAGCTGTTTTTT. Its translation: CASRGTSGSAGELFF.

J is TRBJ1-2 and V is TRBV6-5, with D tentatively TRBD1 (5 bases). This CDR3 comprises 13 residues. CDR1 and CDR2 (germline): MNHEY, SVGAGI. Trimming left V 4 bases short and J 8 bases short, with 14 bases between. CDR3 DNA sequence: TGTGCCAGCAGTTCCGACCGCCGGGGGGGCTACACCTTC. Translation: CASSSDRRGGYTF.

The V call is TRBV6-6, the J call TRBJ2-1, with D possibly matching TRBD1 (6 bases). Trimming pared 2 bases from V and 8 bases from J, leaving 16 bases between. Germline CDR1 reads MNHNY; CDR2 reads SVGAGI (reference sequence). The CDR3 totals 15 residues. The CDR3 here is CASSYATGTIYEQFF. In DNA form, the CDR3 reads TGTGCCAGCAGTTACGCAACCGGGACAATCTATGAGCAGTTCTTC.

The genes are TRBV5-4 and TRBJ2-1, with D perhaps TRBD1 (6 bases). V dropped 2 bases and J dropped 4 bases, with 10 bases sitting between them. CDR1 is SGHNT and CDR2 is YYREEE in the germline V gene (reference sequence). The CDR3 extends over 14 amino acids. Here the CDR3 reads CASSFGGRYNEQFF. In DNA, the CDR3 is TGTGCCAGCAGCTTTGGGGGCCGGTACAATGAGCAGTTCTTC.

This sequence joins TRBV30 and TRBJ2-5; D unresolved. The germline CDR1 and CDR2 sequences are GTSNPN and SVGIG (reference sequence). The CDR3 runs 13 residues. V gave up 0 bases and J gave up 2 bases, with 7 bases separating them. The chain's CDR3 is CAWSVEQQETQYF. The DNA for the CDR3 is TGTGCCTGGAGTGTAGAACAGCAAGAGACCCAGTACTTC.

The J gene is TRBJ2-1, the V gene TRBV7-6, with no clear D. V lost 5 bases, J lost 8 bases, and 19 bases lay in between. The CDR3 has 15 residues. Germline V gene data show CDR1 as SGHVS and CDR2 as FNYEAQ. CDR3 amino acids: CASSPGPIPTHEQFF. CDR3 DNA: TGTGCCAGCAGCCCCGGGCCGATACCTACGCATGAGCAGTTCTTC.

In its sample, this clone was seen a few times. V usage is TRBV10-3 and J usage is TRBJ2-7; D tentatively reads TRBD1 or TRBD2 (5 bases each). Deletions cut 3 bases from V and 1 base from J, with 19 bases between. CDR3 length equals 17 residues. Germline V gene sequence: CDR1 ENHRY, CDR2 SYGVKD. For the CDR3, the DNA is TGTGCCATCAGTGAAACGGGCCGGGGCCGATCATCCTACGAGCAGTACTTC. Residues: CAISETGRGRSSYEQYF.

The V gene is TRBV7-9, the J gene TRBJ2-3; 9 bases match TRBD2. The J segment lost 0 bases and the V segment lost 4 bases, leaving 5 bases of the junction unmatched. The CDR3 contains 16 residues. Germline V gene sequence: CDR1 SEHNR, CDR2 FQNEAQ (reference sequence). The CDR3 DNA sequence: TGTGCCAGCAGCTCCGGGGCGGGGGGGAGCACAGATACGCAGTATTTT. This encodes CASSSGAGGSTDTQYF. Full variable domain (rest looked up from reference TRBV7-9 and TRBJ2-3): DTGVSQNPRHKITKRGQNVTFRCDPISEHNRLYWYRQTLGQGPEFLTYFQNEAQLEKSRLLSDRFSAERPKGSFSTLEIQRTEQGDSAMYLCASSSGAGGSTDTQYFGPGTRLTVL.

About this clone: The same CDR3 arises from other DNA sequences in this sample as well. The rearrangement joins TRBV6-5 to TRBJ2-5, with 7 bases that match TRBD1. V dropped 1 base and J dropped 2; count of bases not matched to a gene: 4. The CDR3 is 15 amino acids. The germline gives CDR1 MNHEY, CDR2 SVGAGI. As DNA, the CDR3 is TGTGCCAGCAGTTACTTCTCGGGACAGCAAGAGACCCAGTACTTC. It specifies CASSYFSGQQETQYF.

The gene calls are TRBV27 and TRBJ2-4; perhaps TRBD1 as D (7 bases). Germline V lookup: CDR1 MNHEY, CDR2 SMNVEV (reference sequence). The CDR3 spans 13 residues. Trimming took off 5 bases at V and 5 bases at J, with 10 bases between the two ends. Written as DNA, the CDR3 is TGTGCCAGCAGTCAGGGGGGCGAAAACATTCAGTACTTC. This codes for CASSQGGENIQYF.